This T cell receptor beta chain emerged from a study of CD8+CD57+ T cells in acquired aplastic anemia. Study summary: CD4+ and CD8+ cells, once sorted, gave DNA averaging roughly 3.2 ug.

Points from the study as a whole: Fewer than 30 CD8+ CDR3 sequences were shared between patients and controls. Patient and control CD8+ Simpson's diversity was not significantly different.

Points on this clonotype: Its antigen is not identified. Germline is not matched at one junction end, which may reflect a read error.

Researchers used genomic DNA as the template to profile TCR beta VDJ and CDR3. TCRdb processed the reads anew with MiXCR; each CDR3 protein has one entry. The sample carries a few hundred thousand distinct CDR3 sequences, under 65% recorded once. Germline CDR1 reads LNHDA; CDR2 reads SQIVND (reference sequence). The CDR3 contains 15 residues. The sample taken for sequencing was sorted CD4+, CD8+, or CD8+CD57+ T cells (not recorded which) from PBMCs. The TCR originated in a human donor in good health. The chain recombines TRBV19 with TRBJ2-7, with 11 positions matching TRBD1. For the CDR3, the DNA is TGTGTCAGTAGTATAGGGGACAGGGGGGTGGACGAGCAGTACTTC. Protein sequence: CVSSIGDRGVDEQYF.